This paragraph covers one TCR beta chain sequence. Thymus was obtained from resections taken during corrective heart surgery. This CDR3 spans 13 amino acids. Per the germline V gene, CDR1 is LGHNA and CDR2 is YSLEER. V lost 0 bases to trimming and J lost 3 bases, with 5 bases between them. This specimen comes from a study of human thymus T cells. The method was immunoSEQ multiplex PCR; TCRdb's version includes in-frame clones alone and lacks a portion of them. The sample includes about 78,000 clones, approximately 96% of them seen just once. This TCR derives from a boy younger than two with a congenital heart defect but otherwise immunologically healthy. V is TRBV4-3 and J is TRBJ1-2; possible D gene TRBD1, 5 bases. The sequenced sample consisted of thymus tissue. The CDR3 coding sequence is TGCGCCAGCAGCCAAGACAGGGACTATGGCTACACCTTC. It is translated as CASSQDRDYGYTF.